The following is a T cell receptor (beta chain) sequence with its context. The data stem from a study of blood T cell repertoires in COVID-19. This table comes from immunoSEQ multiplex PCR, and its TCRdb copy is limited to in-frame clones, with some not included. The sample yields approximately 260,000 clones, under 90% seen once. V was clipped by 6 bases and J by 5 bases, with 11 bases between them. There are 13 residues in the CDR3. CDR1 is SGHNT, CDR2 YYREEE, per germline (reference sequence). The TCR comes from a man aged 50-60 years with acute or convalescent COVID-19. Sequenced material: peripheral blood. The J gene is TRBJ1-4, the V gene TRBV5-4, with D possibly TRBD1 on 5 matching bases. The DNA for the CDR3 is TGTGCCAGCACCCGGCAGGGAAATGAAAAACTGTTTTTT. Its translation: CASTRQGNEKLFF.